Each of the 26 T cell receptor beta chains below was sequenced from the same sample in a study of regulatory T cells in long-lasting Graves disease (dated by TCRdb to 2020 to 2022). To prepare the library, multiplex PCR was applied. TCRdb shows the sequencer as Illumina HiSeq 4000. TCR beta libraries were built with iRepertoire HTBI primers and Arm-PCR amplification of CDR3 regions. In TCRdb, the public reads were trimmed at Q25 with fastp and aligned with MiXCR, with productive beta chains retained. Merged by CDR3 protein, the rows form single entries marked with the most common genes and DNA. The sample has 320,000 or so distinct CDR3 sequences on record, about a sixth of them singletons. Around 37% of the sample goes to the ten largest clones. Sample time point, as interpreted from the label and publication: newly diagnosed GD, antithyroid drugs for less than 3 months. For both TCR sequencing and RNA sequencing, RNA was extracted from PBMCs in TRIzol.

The sample here was peripheral blood mononuclear cells (PBMCs), taken at new diagnosis, from a patient treated with antithyroid drugs. All receptors derive from a female donor with Graves disease.

The gene calls are TRBV10-1 and TRBJ1-2; TRBD1 agrees at 9 bases. From germline, CDR1 is WNHNN and CDR2 SYGVQD (reference sequence). With 6 bases clipped from V and 6 bases from J, the junction kept 5 bases outside the gene matches. There are 13 residues in the CDR3. DNA of the CDR3: TGCGCCAGCAGCTACGGGACAGGGCATGGCTACACCTTC. Its translation is CASSYGTGHGYTF.

At least ten counts were recorded for this clonotype. CDR3 amino acids: CASSLGTSGRHEQYF. The DNA for the CDR3 is TGTGCCAGCAGCTTAGGGACTAGCGGGAGACACGAGCAGTACTTC. The chain is built from TRBV11-3 and TRBJ2-7, with 13 bases lining up with TRBD2. This CDR3 comprises 15 residues. Germline V lookup: CDR1 SGHNT, CDR2 YENEEA. J was trimmed by 5 bases and V by 1 base; bases with no gene match: 2.

This clonotype has a count of ten or more. V and J are TRBV30 and TRBJ1-5; no clear D gene. Germline values: CDR1 GTSNPN, CDR2 SVGIG (reference sequence). The CDR3 loop spans 12 amino acids. Trimming took off 1 base at V and 4 bases at J, with 5 bases between the two ends. In nucleotides, the CDR3 is TGTGCCTGGAGTGAGGGAAATCAGCCCCAGCATTTT. Translated: CAWSEGNQPQHF.

The rearrangement joins TRBV4-2 to TRBJ2-7; D gene ambiguous. Trimming took off 0 bases at V and 2 bases at J, with 8 bases between the two ends. The CDR3 has 14 residues. From germline, CDR1 is LGHNA and CDR2 YNFKEQ. CDR3 in DNA: TGTGCCAGCAGCCAAGATGCCAGAACCTACGAGCAGTACTTC. It translates to CASSQDARTYEQYF.

J is TRBJ2-2 and V is TRBV9; no clear D gene. Deletions cut 0 bases from V and 6 bases from J, with 12 bases between. Germline assignment: CDR1 SGDLS and CDR2 YYNGEE. This CDR3 is 15 amino acids long. CDR3 in amino acids: CASSVEGRYPGELFF. The CDR3 bases are TGTGCCAGCAGCGTAGAAGGGCGGTACCCCGGGGAGCTGTTTTTT.

The sample holds many counts of this clonotype. The rearrangement uses TRBV18 and TRBJ2-6, with 13 bases that match TRBD2. There are 17 residues in the CDR3. V dropped 5 bases and J dropped 4; count of bases not matched to a gene: 5. CDR1 is KGHSH and CDR2 is LQKENI in the germline V gene. For the CDR3, the DNA is TGTGCCAGCTCAGGACTAGCGGGAGTGGCCGGGGCCAACGTCCTGACTTTC. The encoded protein is CASSGLAGVAGANVLTF.

This clonotype was seen repeatedly, ten times or more. The chain couples TRBV9 to TRBJ2-7; D gene uncertain. V lost 7 bases and J lost 0, with 14 bases in between. This CDR3 is built from 14 residues. CDR1 and CDR2 (germline): SGDLS, YYNGEE. The CDR3 coding sequence is TGTGCCAGCTCAGAGACCCCAAGCTCCTACGAGCAGTACTTC. It yields the protein CASSETPSSYEQYF.

At least ten counts were recorded for this clonotype. The V call is TRBV11-3, the J call TRBJ2-5; no definite D call. This CDR3 has 13 residues. V lost 5 bases, J lost 4 bases, and 11 bases lay in between. From germline, CDR1 is SGHNT and CDR2 YENEEA. The CDR3 sequence: CASSLTTGETQYF. CDR3 DNA: TGTGCCAGCAGCCTCACAACGGGAGAGACCCAGTACTTC.

In its sample, this clonotype was seen many times. The chain joins TRBV12-3 or TRBV12-4 to TRBJ1-6, with D unclear. Trimming left V 5 bases short and J 7 bases short, with 15 bases between. The CDR3 totals 15 residues. The CDR3 sequence: CASSPSAGPNSPLHF. DNA for the CDR3: TGTGCCAGCAGTCCGTCGGCGGGTCCAAATTCACCCCTCCACTTT.

In its sample, this clonotype was seen a few times. V usage is TRBV3-1 and J usage is TRBJ1-1; D is ambiguous. The CDR3 extends over 14 amino acids. The germline gives CDR1 LGHDT, CDR2 YNNKEL (reference sequence). V was clipped by 5 bases and J by 4 bases, with 14 bases between them. Written as DNA, the CDR3 is TGTGCCAGCAGCGTTTCAAGGACCTCCACTGAAGCTTTCTTT. Translation: CASSVSRTSTEAFF.

This rearrangement joins TRBV7-2 to TRBJ2-7; 11 bases line up with TRBD2. Germline V gene data show CDR1 as SGHTA and CDR2 as FQGNSA. Germline trimming cut 3 bases from V and 5 bases from J; bases unmatched to any gene: 6. The CDR3 sequence is 15 residues long. The DNA of the CDR3 is TGTGCCAGCAGCTTTTTGGGACTAGCGGTCCACGAGCAGTACTTC. It is translated as CASSFLGLAVHEQYF.

This clonotype was picked up many times. The CDR3 coding sequence is TGTGCCAGCAGTGCTCGGACAGGGGCAGATACGCAGTATTTT. As protein: CASSARTGADTQYF. This chain uses TRBV6-1 with TRBJ2-3, with TRBD1 identical over 9 bases. J gave up 4 bases and V 4 bases, and 3 bases lay outside the gene matches. CDR1 MNHNS and CDR2 SASEGT come from the germline V gene. This CDR3 has 14 residues.

The CDR3 nucleotides read TGTGCCAGCTCCCGCCAGGGACAGGGTTTCAATGAGCAGTTCTTC. Residues: CASSRQGQGFNEQFF. The rearrangement links TRBV12-3 or TRBV12-4 to TRBJ2-1; 9 positions match TRBD1. This CDR3 region has 15 residues. J lost 6 bases, V lost 8 bases, and 11 bases had no gene match.

This clonotype has ten or more counts. The chain couples TRBV7-9 to TRBJ2-3; perhaps TRBD2 as D (7 bases). V was shortened by 2 bases and J by 3 bases, with 18 bases between the two germline ends. CDR3 length equals 17 residues. Germline V gene data show CDR1 as SEHNR and CDR2 as FQNEAQ (reference sequence). The CDR3 DNA reads as TGTGCCAGCAGCTTAATCGGGTTCGGGGGGCAGACAGATACGCAGTATTTT. This gives the protein CASSLIGFGGQTDTQYF.

This clonotype occurred many times. This chain connects TRBV3-1 to TRBJ2-1; TRBD2 matches 8 bases. The CDR3 consists of 16 residues. Trimming at V came to 4 bases and at J to 8 bases, leaving 13 bases not matched to a gene. Germline V CDR1 and CDR2: LGHDT, YNNKEL (reference sequence). The CDR3 DNA reads as TGTGCCAGCAGCCCCCGACCCCTTCGAGCGGGGGATGAGCAGTTCTTC. Translation: CASSPRPLRAGDEQFF.

In the case of this clonotype: A much larger clone is a single base away; this may be a read error. The rearrangement uses TRBV19 and TRBJ2-3; the match to TRBD1 covers 9 bases. Germline V CDR1 and CDR2: LNHDA, SQIVND (reference sequence). This CDR3 is built from 14 residues. The CDR3 coding sequence is TGTGCCAGTAAGGGACAGGGATACACAGATGCGCAGTATTTT. Translating gives CASKGQGYTDAQYF.

This clonotype was seen ten or more times. V and J are TRBV30 and TRBJ1-2; the match to TRBD1 covers 7 bases. CDR3 length: 12 amino acids. V lost 2 bases to trimming and J lost 8 bases; unmatched junction nucleotides: 5. Germline loops: CDR1 GTSNPN, CDR2 SVGIG (reference sequence). This chain's CDR3 is CAWSRGQRGYTF. CDR3 coding DNA: TGTGCCTGGAGTAGGGGACAGCGGGGCTACACCTTC.

Points on this clonotype: This may be a read error: a much more frequent sequence differs by one nucleotide. The chain couples TRBV9 to TRBJ1-2; tentative D call: TRBD1 (5 bases). The CDR3 consists of 14 residues. Trimming removed 7 bases from V and 8 bases from J, with 21 bases in between. Germline CDR1 reads SGDLS; CDR2 reads YYNGEE. The CDR3 nucleotides read TGTGCCAGCGGTTCGACGGGGCAGCTACTAGGCTACACCTTC. This sequence encodes CASGSTGQLLGYTF.

This clonotype was recorded many times. V and J are TRBV7-8 and TRBJ1-1, with D uncertain. The CDR3 is 13 residues long. V lost 0 bases, J lost 12 bases, and 14 bases lay in between. CDR1 is SGHVS and CDR2 is FQNEAQ in the germline V gene. The CDR3 region has the DNA TGTGCCAGCAGCTTAGCGGTCGATCTGGGGACTTTCTTT. Translated, it gives CASSLAVDLGTFF.

This clonotype was counted many times. The DNA of the CDR3 is TGCAGCGTGCATGACAGTTACGAGCAGTACTTC. Its translation: CSVHDSYEQYF. The genes are TRBV29-1 and TRBJ2-7; D perhaps matches TRBD1 (5 bases). Trimming removed 6 bases at V and 4 bases at J, with 10 bases between. This CDR3 region has 11 residues. Germline V gene lookup returns CDR1 SQVTM and CDR2 ANQGSEA.

This clonotype has ten or more counts. This chain links TRBV12-3 or TRBV12-4 with TRBJ1-6; D gene unclear. This CDR3 spans 13 amino acids. The V gene lost 4 bases and the J gene lost 9 bases, with 10 bases spanning the gap. CDR3 sequence: CASSSGYGSPLHF. CDR3 coding DNA: TGTGCCAGCAGTTCAGGTTATGGTTCACCCCTCCACTTT.

This clonotype was counted many times. This chain links TRBV7-3 with TRBJ2-1, with D maybe TRBD1 (5 bases). Deletions cut 5 bases from V and 9 bases from J, with 11 bases between. This CDR3 contains 12 residues. Germline V CDR1 and CDR2: SGHTA, FQGTGA. The CDR3: CASSTPRGEQFF. The CDR3 DNA reads TGTGCCAGCAGCACCCCAAGGGGTGAGCAGTTCTTC.

The rearrangement uses TRBV10-3 and TRBJ2-5, with TRBD1 matching 12 bases. Losses at the gene ends were 0 bases for V and 4 bases for J; bases not matched to a gene: 6. This CDR3 is 17 amino acids long. Germline V gives CDR1 ENHRY, CDR2 SYGVKD. The CDR3 DNA reads as TGTGCCATCAGTGAGTCGGCGGGGACAGGGGGCGGAGAGACCCAGTACTTC. Protein: CAISESAGTGGGETQYF.

This clonotype has at least ten counts. The rearrangement uses TRBV10-3 and TRBJ1-1; D is perhaps TRBD1 (5 bases). CDR3 length: 14 amino acids. Germline-derived CDR1 and CDR2 are ENHRY and SYGVKD. Trimming removed 10 bases at V and 2 bases at J, with 17 bases between. The CDR3 DNA reads TGTGCCACCCTCGGACAAGCCGCAAACACTGAAGCTTTCTTT. Translation gives CATLGQAANTEAFF.

Ten or more counts support this clonotype. This chain connects TRBV5-1 to TRBJ1-1; 9 positions match TRBD1. V was pared by 4 bases and J by 0 bases, with 7 bases of the junction left unmatched. The V gene's germline CDR1 is SGHRS and CDR2 YFSETQ. The CDR3 runs 16 residues. The CDR3 protein is CASSRSDRGLNTEAFF. CDR3 coding DNA: TGCGCCAGCAGCCGCTCGGACAGGGGCCTGAACACTGAAGCTTTCTTT. Together with reference TRBV5-1 and TRBJ1-1, the CDR3 gives the full variable domain: KAGVTQTPRYLIKTRGQQVTLSCSPISGHRSVSWYQQTPGQGLQFLFEYFSETQRNKGNFPGRFSGRQFSNSRSEMNVSTLELGDSALYLCASSRSDRGLNTEAFFGQGTRLTVV.

A remark on this clonotype: Just one base apart from a much larger clone, this may be a read error. This rearrangement joins TRBV6-1 to TRBJ2-5; 10 bases are a match to TRBD2. This CDR3 comprises 16 residues. Per the germline V gene, CDR1 is MNHNS and CDR2 is SASEGT. V gave up 6 bases and J gave up 2 bases; unmatched junction bases: 9. CDR3 in amino acids: CASSLGTSVTQETQYF. The CDR3 DNA reads TGTGCCAGCAGCCTAGGGACTAGCGTGACTCAAGAGACCCAGTACTTC.